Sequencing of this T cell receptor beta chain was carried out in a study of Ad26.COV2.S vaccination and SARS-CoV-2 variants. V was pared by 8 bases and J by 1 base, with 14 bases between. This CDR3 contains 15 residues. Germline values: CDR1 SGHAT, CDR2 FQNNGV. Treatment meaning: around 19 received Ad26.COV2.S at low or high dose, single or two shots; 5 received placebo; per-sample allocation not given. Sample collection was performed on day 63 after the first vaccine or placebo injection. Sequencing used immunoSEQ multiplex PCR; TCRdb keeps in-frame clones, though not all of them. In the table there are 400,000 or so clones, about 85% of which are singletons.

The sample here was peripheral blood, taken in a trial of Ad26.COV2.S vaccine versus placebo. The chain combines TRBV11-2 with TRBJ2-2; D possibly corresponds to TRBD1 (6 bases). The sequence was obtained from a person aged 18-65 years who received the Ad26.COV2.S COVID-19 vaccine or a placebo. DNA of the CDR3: TGTGCCAGCCACCGGGACATCGAGAACACCGGGGAGCTGTTTTTT. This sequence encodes CASHRDIENTGELFF.